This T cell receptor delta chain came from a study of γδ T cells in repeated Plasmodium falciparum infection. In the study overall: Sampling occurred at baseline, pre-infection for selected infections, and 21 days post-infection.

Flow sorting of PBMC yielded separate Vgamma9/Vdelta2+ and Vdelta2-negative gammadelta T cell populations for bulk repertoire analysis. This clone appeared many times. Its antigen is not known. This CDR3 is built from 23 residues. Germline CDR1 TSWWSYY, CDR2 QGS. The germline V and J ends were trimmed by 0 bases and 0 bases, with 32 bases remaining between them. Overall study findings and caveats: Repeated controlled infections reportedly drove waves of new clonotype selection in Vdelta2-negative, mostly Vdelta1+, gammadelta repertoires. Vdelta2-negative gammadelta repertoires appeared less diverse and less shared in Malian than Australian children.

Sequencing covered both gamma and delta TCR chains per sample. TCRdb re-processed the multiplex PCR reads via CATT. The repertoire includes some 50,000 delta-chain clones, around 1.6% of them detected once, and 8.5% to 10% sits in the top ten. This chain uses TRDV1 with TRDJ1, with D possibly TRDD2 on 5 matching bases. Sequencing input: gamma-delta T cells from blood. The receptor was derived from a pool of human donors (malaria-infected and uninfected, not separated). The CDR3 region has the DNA TGTGCTCTTGGGGAACTAGGATGGCTTCCCACCCCTGTACTGAGGGAGTACACCGATAAACTCATCTTT. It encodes CALGELGWLPTPVLREYTDKLIF.